Listed here are 18 T cell receptor beta chains from one sample, sequenced in a study of T-cell reconstitution after alpha-beta-depleted transplantation in children. The TCRbeta library incorporated unique molecular identifiers. One entry per CDR3 protein, called by TCRdb with MiXCR from the PCR reads. The table shows 200,000 to 250,000 distinct CDR3 sequences, with 11% occurring only once. This specimen was PBMCs, taken before TCRalphabeta/CD19-depleted stem cell transplant. These receptors were taken from a child less than two years old with acute myeloid leukemia, due to receive a stem cell transplant.

The rearrangement joins TRBV20-1 to TRBJ2-3, with 9 bases matching TRBD2. Looked up from germline, CDR1 is DFQATT and CDR2 is SNEGSKA (reference sequence). The CDR3 extends over 15 amino acids. J lost 7 bases, V lost 6 bases, and 14 bases had no gene match. The CDR3 loop reads CSAPPSGAGQNTQYF. The CDR3 DNA is TGCAGTGCCCCCCCTAGCGGGGCCGGGCAAAATACGCAGTATTTT.

There are many counts of this clonotype. The chain has TRBV6-2 or TRBV6-3 and TRBJ1-5; D gene uncertain. Looked up from germline, CDR1 is MNHEY and CDR2 is SVGEGT. The V gene lost 2 bases and the J gene lost 3 bases, with 8 bases spanning the gap. This CDR3 is built from 14 residues. CDR3 coding DNA: TGTGCCAGCAGTTACAGGCCGAACAATCAGCCCCAGCATTTT. It encodes CASSYRPNNQPQHF.

This clonotype was detected many times. The genes are TRBV5-6 and TRBJ2-1; unclear D gene. Germline assignment: CDR1 SGHDT and CDR2 YYEEEE. This CDR3 contains 15 residues. Deletions cut 2 bases from V and 0 bases from J, with 9 bases between. The CDR3 sequence: CASSFPLSSYNEQFF. The CDR3 DNA is TGTGCCAGCAGCTTTCCTTTGAGCTCCTACAATGAGCAGTTCTTC.

The table lists this clonotype with many counts. V and J are TRBV7-2 and TRBJ2-1; no firm D call. The V end lost 2 bases, the J end lost 9 bases, and 11 bases lay between the germline ends. The CDR3 is made up of 13 amino acids. Germline CDR1 is SGHTA and CDR2 is FQGNSA. CDR3 nucleotides: TGTGCCAGCAGCTTATCCCGACTCGGTGAGCAGTTCTTC. Its translation: CASSLSRLGEQFF.

This clonotype was counted ten times or more. The V call is TRBV5-1, the J call TRBJ1-4; D is perhaps TRBD1 (6 bases). Germline lookup yields CDR1 SGHRS and CDR2 YFSETQ. CDR3 length: 14 amino acids. Trimming took off 2 bases at V and 8 bases at J, with 13 bases between the two ends. CDR3 nucleotides: TGCGCCAGCAGCTTCGGCAGGGGTGAGGAAAAACTGTTTTTT. This sequence encodes CASSFGRGEEKLFF.

The gene calls are TRBV6-1 and TRBJ2-7; the D gene could be TRBD1 or TRBD2 (6 bases each). V dropped 6 bases and J dropped 1 base, with 13 bases sitting between them. From germline, CDR1 is MNHNS and CDR2 SASEGT. The CDR3 loop spans 14 amino acids. CDR3 in amino acids: CASRRGVGSYEQYF. The CDR3 nucleotides are TGTGCCAGCAGGAGGGGGGTAGGTTCCTACGAGCAGTACTTC.

The sample holds many counts of this clonotype. The J gene is TRBJ1-1, the V gene TRBV20-1, with a tentative D call TRBD1 (5 bases). CDR3 length: 15 residues. Germline-derived CDR1 and CDR2 are DFQATT and SNEGSKA (reference sequence). V shed 0 bases and J shed 0 bases, with 11 bases lying between them. The CDR3 DNA follows: TGCAGTGCTAGAGATTTTGGGGGGGTGAACACTGAAGCTTTCTTT. Translation gives CSARDFGGVNTEAFF.

This clonotype occurred a few times. The chain couples TRBV18 to TRBJ2-3, with 8 bases lining up with TRBD1. J was trimmed by 6 bases and V by 3 bases; bases with no gene match: 11. Germline loops: CDR1 KGHSH, CDR2 LQKENI. This CDR3 has 16 residues. This CDR3 reads CASSPRQGRNPDTQYF. The CDR3 nucleotides are TGTGCCAGCTCACCCCGACAGGGGCGAAATCCCGATACGCAGTATTTT.

This clonotype was found many times. The chain employs TRBV25-1 and TRBJ1-2, with D tentatively TRBD1 (5 bases). This CDR3 contains 13 residues. V was cut by 4 bases and J by 4 bases, with 10 bases left in between. Germline CDR1 MGHDK, CDR2 SYGVNS. The CDR3 reads CASSGDSIYGYTF. The CDR3 DNA sequence: TGTGCCAGCAGTGGCGACAGTATCTATGGCTACACCTTC.

This clonotype was picked up many times. The chain's CDR3 is CASIPAPYYNEQFF. Written as DNA, the CDR3 is TGTGCCAGCATCCCGGCCCCCTACTACAATGAGCAGTTCTTC. The chain employs TRBV6-2 or TRBV6-3 and TRBJ2-1, with D unclear. Germline V CDR1 and CDR2: MNHEY, SVGEGT. The CDR3 extends over 14 amino acids. V was shortened by 7 bases and J by 3 bases, with 13 bases between the two germline ends.

The V and J genes are TRBV25-1 and TRBJ2-1; D gene uncertain. The CDR3 spans 16 residues. The germline gives CDR1 MGHDK, CDR2 SYGVNS. V lost 6 bases and J lost 0, with 15 bases in between. The CDR3 is CASRSSAPSSYNEQFF. CDR3 bases: TGTGCCAGCAGAAGCTCGGCTCCTAGCTCCTACAATGAGCAGTTCTTC. Complete variable domain (other parts from reference TRBV25-1 and TRBJ2-1): EADIYQTPRYLVIGTGKKITLECSQTMGHDKMYWYQQDPGMELHLIHYSYGVNSTEKGDLSSESTVSRIRTEHFPLTLESARPSHTSQYLCASRSSAPSSYNEQFFGPGTRLTVL.

This clonotype has at least ten counts. This chain joins TRBV20-1 and TRBJ1-1; no reliable D call. Trimming cost V 7 bases and J 0 bases, with 12 bases left between them. The length of the CDR3 is 13 residues. The germline gives CDR1 DFQATT, CDR2 SNEGSKA (reference sequence). The CDR3 spells CSVPTFLNTEAFF. The CDR3 coding sequence is TGCAGTGTTCCCACCTTCTTGAACACTGAAGCTTTCTTT.

This clonotype appeared a few times. The V and J genes are TRBV5-1 and TRBJ1-4, with a weak D call TRBD1 (5 bases). The ends were cut back, 4 bases at V and 8 bases at J, with 18 bases in the middle. CDR3 length equals 15 residues. Germline V gene lookup returns CDR1 SGHRS and CDR2 YFSETQ. CDR3 residues: CASSLRGGDGEKLFF. CDR3 coding DNA: TGCGCCAGCAGCCTCCGGGGAGGGGACGGAGAAAAACTGTTTTTT.

There are many counts of this clonotype. V usage is TRBV7-2 and J usage is TRBJ2-3; 12 bases are shared with TRBD2. The CDR3 length is 16 residues. Per the germline V gene, CDR1 is SGHTA and CDR2 is FQGNSA. The J segment lost 1 base and the V segment lost 3 bases, leaving 2 bases of the junction unmatched. The CDR3 coding sequence is TGTGCCAGCAGCTTCAGACTAGCGGGGGGCACAGATACGCAGTATTTT. It specifies CASSFRLAGGTDTQYF.

This clonotype has more than one count but fewer than ten. The chain carries TRBV18 and TRBJ2-5; a possible D gene is TRBD1 (9 bases). Germline V lookup: CDR1 KGHSH, CDR2 LQKENI. The length of the CDR3 is 19 residues. Between the trimmed V and J ends, which lost 2 bases and 4 bases, there was a span of 26 bases. The CDR3 is CASSPSVAGQGNRAETQYF. The CDR3 DNA sequence: TGTGCCAGCTCACCATCCGTAGCGGGACAGGGAAATCGGGCAGAGACCCAGTACTTC.

This clonotype came up many times. V and J are TRBV20-1 and TRBJ1-2; the D is unclear. The V gene lost 2 bases and the J gene lost 6 bases, with 10 bases spanning the gap. Germline V gives CDR1 DFQATT, CDR2 SNEGSKA (reference sequence). The CDR3 is 12 residues long. The CDR3 DNA is TGCAGTGCTAGACGAGGTGATCATGGCTACACCTTC. It encodes CSARRGDHGYTF.

The CDR3 sequence is CASSFGSGHLNTGELFF. The CDR3 bases are TGTGCCAGCAGCTTTGGTAGCGGACATCTGAACACCGGGGAGCTGTTTTTT. The J gene is TRBJ2-2, the V gene TRBV5-6; D perhaps matches TRBD2 (6 bases). V gave up 2 bases and J gave up 1 base, with 15 bases separating them. The length of the CDR3 is 17 residues. Germline V CDR1 and CDR2: SGHDT, YYEEEE.

The table lists this clonotype with many counts. J is TRBJ2-1 and V is TRBV2; D perhaps matches TRBD1 (6 bases). The CDR3 consists of 13 residues. V lost 5 bases and J lost 7, with 12 bases in between. Germline V lookup: CDR1 SNHLY, CDR2 FYNNEI. The CDR3 here is CASSIQGQNEQFF. Here the CDR3 DNA reads TGTGCCAGCAGTATACAGGGTCAGAATGAGCAGTTCTTC.